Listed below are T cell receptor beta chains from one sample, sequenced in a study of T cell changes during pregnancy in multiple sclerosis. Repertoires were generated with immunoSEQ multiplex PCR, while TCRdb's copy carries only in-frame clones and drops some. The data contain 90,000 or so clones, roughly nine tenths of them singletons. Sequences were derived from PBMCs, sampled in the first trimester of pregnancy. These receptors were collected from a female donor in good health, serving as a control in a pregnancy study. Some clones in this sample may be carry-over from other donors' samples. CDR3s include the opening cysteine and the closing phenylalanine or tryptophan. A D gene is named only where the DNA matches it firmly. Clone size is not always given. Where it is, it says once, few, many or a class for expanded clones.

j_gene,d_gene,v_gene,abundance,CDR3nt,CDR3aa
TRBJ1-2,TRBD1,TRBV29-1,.,TGCAGCGTCGGACAGGGGGCGGGAGGCTACACCTTC,CSVGQGAGGYTF
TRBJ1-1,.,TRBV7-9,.,TGTGCCAGCAGCTTTGGAGACAGGTTGAACACTGAAGCTTTCTTT,CASSFGDRLNTEAFF
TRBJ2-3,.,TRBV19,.,TGTGCCAGTAGTATAGGGGCAGCAAGAGACACAGATACGCAGTATTTT,CASSIGAARDTDTQYF
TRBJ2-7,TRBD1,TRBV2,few,TGTGCCAGCCGGTGGACAGGGGGAGTACTGGACTTC,CASRWTGGVLDF
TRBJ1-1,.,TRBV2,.,TGTGCCAGCAGTCCATCCTTCAGGACTGAAGCTTTCTTT,CASSPSFRTEAFF
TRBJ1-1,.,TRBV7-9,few,TGTGCCAGCAGCGAACCGGTGCCCGTAGTGAACACTGAAGCTTTCTTT,CASSEPVPVVNTEAFF
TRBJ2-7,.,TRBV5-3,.,TGTGCCAGAAGCTTGGGCGCAAGCCACTCCTACGAGCAGTACTTC,CARSLGASHSYEQYF
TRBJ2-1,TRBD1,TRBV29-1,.,TGCAGCGTTGATTTAGGGGGCGGGTACAATGAGCAGTTCTTC,CSVDLGGGYNEQFF
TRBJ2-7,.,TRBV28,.,TGTGCCAGCAGTTTAGACAGGAGGAGTCTCTACGAGCAGTACTTC,CASSLDRRSLYEQYF
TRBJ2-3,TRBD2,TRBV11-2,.,TGTGCCAGCAGCTTACCACCTAGCGGGAGTTCAGATACGCAGTATTTT,CASSLPPSGSSDTQYF
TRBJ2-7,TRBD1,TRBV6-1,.,TGTGCCAGCAGGGACAGGGGGCCCTACGAGCAGTACTTC,CASRDRGPYEQYF
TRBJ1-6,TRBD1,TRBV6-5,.,TGTGCCAGCAGCATGGACAGGGAGCGGTCACCCCTCCACTTT,CASSMDRERSPLHF
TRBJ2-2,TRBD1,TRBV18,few,TGTGCCAGCTCACCAAGGACAGGGGATGGCGGGGAGCTGTTTTTT,CASSPRTGDGGELFF
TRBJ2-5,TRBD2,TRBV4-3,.,TGCGCCAGCAGCCAAGAAAGGGAGGGCCTTTGGGAGACCCAGTACTTC,CASSQEREGLWETQYF
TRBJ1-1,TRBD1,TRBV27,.,TGTGCCAGCAGTTTATCTTGGACAGGGGGTCTGAACACTGAAGCTTTCTTT,CASSLSWTGGLNTEAFF
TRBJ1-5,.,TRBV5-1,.,TGCGCCAGCAGCTCGGACATCAATCAGCCCCAGCATTTT,CASSSDINQPQHF
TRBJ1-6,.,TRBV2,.,TGTGCCAGCAGTGAAGGTTGGGGCCTCAATTCACCCCTCCACTTT,CASSEGWGLNSPLHF
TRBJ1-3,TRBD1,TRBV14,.,TGTGCCAGCAGCCAACGGACAGGCGCTGGAAACACCATATATTTT,CASSQRTGAGNTIYF
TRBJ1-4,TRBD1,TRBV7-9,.,TGTGCCATCACCCGGGACAGGGGGTCGGTTGGGACTAATGAAAAACTGTTTTTT,CAITRDRGSVGTNEKLFF
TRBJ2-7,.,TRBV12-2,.,TGTGCAAGTCGCTCCACCTCTAGCGGGAGGGCCCTCAAAGGCGCGAACGAGCAGTACTTC,CASRSTSSGRALKGANEQYF
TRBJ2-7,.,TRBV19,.,TGTGCCAGTAGTATACGACAGGGAGGCGAGCAGTACTTC,CASSIRQGGEQYF
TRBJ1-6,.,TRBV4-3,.,TGCGCCAGCAGCCAATACCGGGATAATAATTCACCCCTCCACTTT,CASSQYRDNNSPLHF
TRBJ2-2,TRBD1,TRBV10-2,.,TGCGCCAGCAGTGACCTTCGGGACAGGGGGACAGGGGAGCTGTTTTTT,CASSDLRDRGTGELFF
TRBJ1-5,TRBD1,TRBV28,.,TGTGCCAGCAGTCCCAGGGGGACAGGGGATAGCAATCAGCCCCAGCATTTT,CASSPRGTGDSNQPQHF
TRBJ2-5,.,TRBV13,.,TGTGCCAGCAGACAGGGACCGCGGGGGCAAGAGACCCAGTACTTC,CASRQGPRGQETQYF
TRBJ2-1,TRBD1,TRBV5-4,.,TGTGCCAGCAGCGCGGGACAGGGATCGCAAGCTGCGCCGGACAATGAGCAGTTCTTC,CASSAGQGSQAAPDNEQFF
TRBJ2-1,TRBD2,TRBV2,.,TGTGCCAGCATAGGTACTAGCGGCGCCTACAATGAGCAGTTCTTC,CASIGTSGAYNEQFF
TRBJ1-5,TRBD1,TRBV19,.,TGTGCCAGTAGCGCAATCTTACAGGGGGCGATGAATCAGCCCCAGCATTTT,CASSAILQGAMNQPQHF
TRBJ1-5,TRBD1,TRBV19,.,TGTGCCTCCCGGACAGGGGACTATAGCAATCAGCCCCAGCATTTT,CASRTGDYSNQPQHF
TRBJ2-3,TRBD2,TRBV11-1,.,TGTGCCAGCAGCTTAGAGCGGGGCGATACGCAGTATTTT,CASSLERGDTQYF
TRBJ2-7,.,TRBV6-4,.,TGTGCCAGCAGTCACTTGACTAGTTTATACGAGCAGTACTTC,CASSHLTSLYEQYF
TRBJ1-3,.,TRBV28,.,TGTGCCAGCAGATTAGCAGGGAAAGGCTCTGGAAACACCATATATTTT,CASRLAGKGSGNTIYF
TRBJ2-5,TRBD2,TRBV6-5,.,TGTGCCAGCAGTTACGCCATAGCGGGAGGTGTTGAGACCCAGTACTTC,CASSYAIAGGVETQYF
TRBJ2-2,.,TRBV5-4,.,TGTGCCAGCAGCCTGGGGGAGCTCCGGCACGGGGAGCTGTTTTTT,CASSLGELRHGELFF
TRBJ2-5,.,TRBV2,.,TGTGCCAGCAGTTGGCAGCAAGAGACCCAGTACTTC,CASSWQQETQYF
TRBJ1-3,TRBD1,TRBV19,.,TGTGCCAGTAGTATCACGGACAGGTCCCTCGGAAACACCATATATTTT,CASSITDRSLGNTIYF
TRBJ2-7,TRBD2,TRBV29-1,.,TGCAGCGCATCCCGTAGCGGGCTCTACGAGCAGTACTTC,CSASRSGLYEQYF
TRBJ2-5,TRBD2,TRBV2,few,TGTGCCAGCAACGGACTAGCGGGAGTCGGGAACCAAGAGACCCAGTACTTC,CASNGLAGVGNQETQYF
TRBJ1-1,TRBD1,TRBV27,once,TGTGCCAGCACATCAGGGGGCGCTTGGAACACTGAAGCTTTCTTT,CASTSGGAWNTEAFF
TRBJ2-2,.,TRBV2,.,TGTGCCAGCTGTTGGGAGAAGGGGGCCGGGGAGCTGTTTTTT,CASCWEKGAGELFF
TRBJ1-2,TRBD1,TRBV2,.,TGTGCCAGCAGTTCTACAGGGGCAGAGGGCTACACCTTC,CASSSTGAEGYTF
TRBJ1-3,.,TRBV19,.,TGTGCCAGTACTCGGGAAAATTACTCTGGAAACACCATATATTTT,CASTRENYSGNTIYF
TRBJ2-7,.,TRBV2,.,TGTGCCAGCCGGACTCTAGCGAGCGAGCAGTACTTC,CASRTLASEQYF
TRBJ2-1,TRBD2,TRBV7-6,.,TGTGCCAGCAGCTTAGTCTTTGAGCGGGGGGGAGCCTACAATGAGCAGTTCTTC,CASSLVFERGGAYNEQFF
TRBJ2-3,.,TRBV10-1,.,TGCGCCAGCAGCCGACAGGGCACAGATACGCAGTATTTT,CASSRQGTDTQYF
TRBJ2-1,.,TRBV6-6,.,TGTGCCAGCAGTTACTATCAGGGGAATGAGCAGTTCTTC,CASSYYQGNEQFF
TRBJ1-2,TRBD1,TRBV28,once,TGTGCCAGCAGAACACGACAGGGGCAGAACTATGGCTACACCTTC,CASRTRQGQNYGYTF
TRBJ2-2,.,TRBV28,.,TGTGCCAGCAGTTTCCTCAAGGGCGGGGGCCCCACCGGGGAGCTGTTTTTT,CASSFLKGGGPTGELFF